This T cell receptor (beta chain) was sequenced for a study of graft-versus-host responses after intestinal transplantation. Produced via immunoSEQ multiplex PCR; TCRdb's table is partial and in-frame only. The sample records under 4,000 clones, about four fifths being singletons. To release intraepithelial and lamina propria lymphocytes, the graft tissue was processed. V dropped 4 bases and J dropped 4 bases, with 21 bases sitting between them. Germline values: CDR1 LNHDA, CDR2 SQIVND (reference sequence). CDR3 length equals 17 residues. The specimen comprised ileum tissue, sampled around 17 and 21 days after intestinal transplantation. The sequence came from a human patient who received an intestinal transplant, so some T cells may come from the graft donor. J is TRBJ2-3 and V is TRBV19; possible D gene TRBD2, 6 bases. The CDR3 sequence: CASSRAGGGNIPDTQYF. The DNA for the CDR3 is TGTGCCAGTAGTAGGGCGGGCGGAGGGAACATTCCAGATACGCAGTATTTT.